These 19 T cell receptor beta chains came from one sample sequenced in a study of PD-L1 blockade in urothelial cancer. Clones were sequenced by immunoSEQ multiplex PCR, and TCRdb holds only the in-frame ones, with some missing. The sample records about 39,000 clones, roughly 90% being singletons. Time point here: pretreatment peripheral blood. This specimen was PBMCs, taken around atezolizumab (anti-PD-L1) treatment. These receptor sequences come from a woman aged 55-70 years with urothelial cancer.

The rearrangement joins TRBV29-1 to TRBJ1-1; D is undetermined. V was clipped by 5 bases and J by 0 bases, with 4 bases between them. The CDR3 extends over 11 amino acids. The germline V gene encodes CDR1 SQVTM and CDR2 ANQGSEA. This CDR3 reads CSVTVNTEAFF. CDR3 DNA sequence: TGCAGCGTTACAGTGAACACTGAAGCTTTCTTT.

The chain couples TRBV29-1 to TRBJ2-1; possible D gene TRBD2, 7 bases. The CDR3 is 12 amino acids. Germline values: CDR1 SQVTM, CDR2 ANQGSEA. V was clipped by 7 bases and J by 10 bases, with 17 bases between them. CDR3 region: CSGLRGGREQFF. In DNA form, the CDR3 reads TGCAGCGGATTGAGGGGGGGGAGAGAGCAGTTCTTC.

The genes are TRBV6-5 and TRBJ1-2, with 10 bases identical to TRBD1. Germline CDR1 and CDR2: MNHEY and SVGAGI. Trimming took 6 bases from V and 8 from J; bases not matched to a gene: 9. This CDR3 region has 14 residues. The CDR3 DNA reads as TGTGCCAGCAGCCCACGACAGGGGGCATGGGGCTACACCTTC. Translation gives CASSPRQGAWGYTF.

Here the CDR3 DNA reads TGCGCCAGCAGCCGCCAAGGACTAGCGGGAGCCGAGCAGTACTTC. As protein: CASSRQGLAGAEQYF. This chain uses TRBV4-1 with TRBJ2-7; 13 positions match TRBD2. This CDR3 region has 15 residues. Per germline, CDR1 MGHRA and CDR2 YSYEKL. V lost 4 bases to trimming and J lost 6 bases; unmatched junction nucleotides: 6.

The CDR3 nucleotides are TGTGCCAGCAGTTCGACCCGAGGGACAGTCATGGAAGCTTTCTTT. Amino acid sequence: CASSSTRGTVMEAFF. The V and J genes are TRBV6-6 and TRBJ1-1, with 7 bases matching TRBD1. Germline CDR1 MNHNY, CDR2 SVGAGI (reference sequence). The CDR3 sequence is 15 residues long. Trimming at V came to 4 bases and at J to 8 bases, leaving 13 bases not matched to a gene.

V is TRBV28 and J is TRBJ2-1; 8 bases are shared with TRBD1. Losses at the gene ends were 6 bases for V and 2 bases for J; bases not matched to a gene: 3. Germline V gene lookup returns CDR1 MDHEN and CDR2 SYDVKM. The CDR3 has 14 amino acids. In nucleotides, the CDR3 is TGTGCCAGCAGCCACAGGGGGGCCTACAATGAGCAGTTCTTC. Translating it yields CASSHRGAYNEQFF.

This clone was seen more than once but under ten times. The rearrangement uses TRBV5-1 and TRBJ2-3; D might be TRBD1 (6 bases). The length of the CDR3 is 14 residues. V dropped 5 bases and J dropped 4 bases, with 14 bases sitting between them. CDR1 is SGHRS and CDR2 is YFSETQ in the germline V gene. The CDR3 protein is CASRITTGSDTQYF. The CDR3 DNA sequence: TGCGCCAGCAGAATTACAACAGGGTCAGATACGCAGTATTTT.

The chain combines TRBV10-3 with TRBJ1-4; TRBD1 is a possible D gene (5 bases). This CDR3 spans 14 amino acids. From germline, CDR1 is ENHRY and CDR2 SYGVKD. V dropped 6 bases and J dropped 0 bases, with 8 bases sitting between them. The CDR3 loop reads CAISQGATNEKLFF. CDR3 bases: TGTGCCATCAGCCAGGGCGCAACTAATGAAAAACTGTTTTTT.

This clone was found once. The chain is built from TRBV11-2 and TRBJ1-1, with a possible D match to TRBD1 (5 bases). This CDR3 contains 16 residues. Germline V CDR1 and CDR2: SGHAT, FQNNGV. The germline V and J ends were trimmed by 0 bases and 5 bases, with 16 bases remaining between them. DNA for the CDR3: TGTGCCAGCAGCTTAGATCATCTAAGGGGTGGGACTGAAGCTTTCTTT. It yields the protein CASSLDHLRGGTEAFF.

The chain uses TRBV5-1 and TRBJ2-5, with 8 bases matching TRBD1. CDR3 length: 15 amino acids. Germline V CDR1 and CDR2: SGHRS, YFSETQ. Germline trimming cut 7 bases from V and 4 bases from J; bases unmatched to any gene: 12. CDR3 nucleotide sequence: TGCGCCAGCTCGGATGACAGGGGCTCCCGAGAGACCCAGTACTTC. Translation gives CASSDDRGSRETQYF. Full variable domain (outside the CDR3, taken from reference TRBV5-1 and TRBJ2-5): KAGVTQTPRYLIKTRGQQVTLSCSPISGHRSVSWYQQTPGQGLQFLFEYFSETQRNKGNFPGRFSGRQFSNSRSEMNVSTLELGDSALYLCASSDDRGSRETQYFGPGTRLLVL.

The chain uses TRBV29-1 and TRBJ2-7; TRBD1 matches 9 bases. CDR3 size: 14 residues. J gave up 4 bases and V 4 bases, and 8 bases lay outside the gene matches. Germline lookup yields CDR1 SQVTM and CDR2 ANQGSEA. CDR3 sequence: CSVVPGQGGYEQYF. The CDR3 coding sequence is TGCAGCGTTGTGCCGGGACAGGGAGGTTACGAGCAGTACTTC.

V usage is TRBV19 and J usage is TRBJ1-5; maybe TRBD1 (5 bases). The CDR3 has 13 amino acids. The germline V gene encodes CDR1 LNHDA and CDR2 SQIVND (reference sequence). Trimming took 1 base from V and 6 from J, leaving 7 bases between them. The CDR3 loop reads CASSIAGGQPQHF. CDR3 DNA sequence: TGTGCCAGTAGTATAGCGGGGGGTCAGCCCCAGCATTTT.

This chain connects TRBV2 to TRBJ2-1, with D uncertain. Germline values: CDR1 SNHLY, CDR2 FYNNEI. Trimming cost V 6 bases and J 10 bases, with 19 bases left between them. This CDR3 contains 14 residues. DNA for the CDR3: TGTGCCAGCAGCCCAAATGAGTGGTCCGAGGAGCAGTTCTTC. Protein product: CASSPNEWSEEQFF.

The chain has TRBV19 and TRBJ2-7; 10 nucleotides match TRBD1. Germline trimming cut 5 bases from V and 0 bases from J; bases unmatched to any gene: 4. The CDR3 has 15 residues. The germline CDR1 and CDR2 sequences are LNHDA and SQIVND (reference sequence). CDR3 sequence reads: CASSPTGGLSYEQYF. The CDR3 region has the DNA TGTGCCAGTAGTCCGACAGGGGGCCTCTCCTACGAGCAGTACTTC.

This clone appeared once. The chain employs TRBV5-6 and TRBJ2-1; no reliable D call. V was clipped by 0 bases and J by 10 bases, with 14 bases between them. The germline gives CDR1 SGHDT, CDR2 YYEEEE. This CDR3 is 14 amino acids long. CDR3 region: CASSLEWAVLEQFF. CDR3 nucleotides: TGTGCCAGCAGCTTGGAGTGGGCAGTTCTCGAGCAGTTCTTC.

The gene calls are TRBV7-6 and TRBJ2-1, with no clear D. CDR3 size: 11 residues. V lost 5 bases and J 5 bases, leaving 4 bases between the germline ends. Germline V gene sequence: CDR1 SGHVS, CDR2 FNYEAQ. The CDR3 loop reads CASSLNNEQFF. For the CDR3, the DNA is TGTGCCAGCAGCCTTAACAATGAGCAGTTCTTC.

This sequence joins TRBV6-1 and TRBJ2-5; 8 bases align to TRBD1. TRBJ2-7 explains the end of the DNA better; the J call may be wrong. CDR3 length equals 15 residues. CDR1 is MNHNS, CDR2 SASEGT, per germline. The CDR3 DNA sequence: TGTGCCAGCAGTCTGGGACAGGCCAACACCTACGAGCAGTACTTC. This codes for CASSLGQANTYEQYF.

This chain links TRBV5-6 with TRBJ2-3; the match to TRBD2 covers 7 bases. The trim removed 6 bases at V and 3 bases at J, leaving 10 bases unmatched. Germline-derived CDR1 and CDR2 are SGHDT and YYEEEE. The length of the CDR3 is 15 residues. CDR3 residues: CASNWEGGPTDTQYF. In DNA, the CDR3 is TGTGCCAGCAACTGGGAGGGAGGGCCAACAGATACGCAGTATTTT. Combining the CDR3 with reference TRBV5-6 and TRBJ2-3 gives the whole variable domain DAGVTQSPTHLIKTRGQQVTLRCSPKSGHDTVSWYQQALGQGPQFIFQYYEEEERQRGNFPDRFSGHQFPNYSSELNVNALLLGDSALYLCASNWEGGPTDTQYFGPGTRLTVL.

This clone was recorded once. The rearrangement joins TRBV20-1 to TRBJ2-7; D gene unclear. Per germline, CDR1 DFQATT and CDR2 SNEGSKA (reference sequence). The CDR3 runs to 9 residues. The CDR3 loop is CRECYEQYF. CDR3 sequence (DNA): TGCAGAGAGTGCTACGAGCAGTACTTC.